The source of this TCR beta chain is a study of vaccination and CD4 T cells after COVID-19. Overall study context: Controls had a CEFX pool, an HIV-1 Nef pool, or no peptide added.

The table lists this clonotype with a few counts. Its antigen is still unknown. Treatment of the sample: roughly ten-day PBMC culture with coronavirus spike peptide pools or control peptides (ViraFEST assay). TCRs were sequenced by ViraFEST after antigen-specific T cells had been expanded with peptide pools. With 10 days of culture completed, CD4+ T cells were isolated by negative selection. Germline loops: CDR1 SGHTA, CDR2 FQGTGA. This CDR3 has 15 amino acids. The J segment lost 4 bases and the V segment lost 2 bases, leaving 3 bases of the junction unmatched. The Oncomine TCR Beta short-read assay generated sequence data from the DNA of cultured CD4+ T cells. TCRdb passed the PCR reads through MiXCR, listing each CDR3 protein once. The table lists 12,000 or so distinct CDR3 sequences, roughly three fifths of them singletons, with roughly 8% in the top ten.

This sequence was found in a human donor who had recovered from COVID-19. This chain uses TRBV7-3 with TRBJ2-5, with 11 nucleotides matching TRBD2. The sequencing sample was made of CD4+ T cells from blood, cultured in vitro. CDR3 nucleotides: TGTGCCAGCAGCTTACTAGCGGGGGGTTCAGAGACCCAGTACTTC. Residues: CASSLLAGGSETQYF.